Sequencing of this T cell receptor beta chain was carried out in a study of PD-1 blockade in classical Hodgkin lymphoma. Regarding the study as a whole: Possible causes of repertoire differences, disease activity or prior therapy, remain undefined.

J lost 7 bases, V lost 7 bases, and 3 bases had no gene match. Germline CDR1 is LNHDA and CDR2 is SQIVND (reference sequence). The CDR3 sequence is 12 residues long. In every patient, relapse followed autologous stem cell transplantation, while exposure to brentuximab vedotin differed. This clone has a single count. Its specificity is unknown. TCRdb's table, derived via immunoSEQ multiplex PCR, lists solely in-frame clones and lacks some. Seen here are about 21,000 clones, about 65% observed once, and the top ten hold approximately 15%. This receptor was taken from a human donor with classical Hodgkin lymphoma. The J gene is TRBJ1-5, the V gene TRBV19, with 8 bases matching TRBD1. The sample in question was peripheral blood mononuclear cells (PBMCs), obtained at baseline. The CDR3 spells CASTTGGQPQHF. Written as DNA, the CDR3 is TGTGCCAGTACAACAGGGGGACAGCCCCAGCATTTT.